This T cell receptor (beta chain) was obtained from a study of blood T cell repertoires in COVID-19. Study-level information: The United States, Italy and Spain provided the acute and convalescent COVID-19 samples. T cells, B-cell-depleted T cells, or PBMCs supplied cDNA or gDNA.

In the original workflow: Estimates of nucleated cell counts were drawn from the amplification of reference gene primers. The data were produced by immunoSEQ multiplex PCR, yet TCRdb's version contains in-frame clones alone and is incomplete. The V and J calls and clone size come from that table; D and trimming were worked out from the DNA. The data hold some 98,000 clones, with about 80% observed a single time. CDR1 and CDR2 from the germline V gene are SQVTM and ANQGSEA. This CDR3 is 17 amino acids long. With 4 bases clipped from V and 0 bases from J, the junction kept 10 bases outside the gene matches.

This chain links TRBV29-1 with TRBJ2-2; 8 nucleotides agree with TRBD2. Sequenced: peripheral blood. The sequence came from a man aged 65 to 85 with acute or convalescent COVID-19. The CDR3 bases are TGCAGCGTTGGGGGCGTAGCGGGGTTCGCGAACACCGGGGAGCTGTTTTTT. Translation gives CSVGGVAGFANTGELFF.